The present T cell receptor (beta chain) was sequenced within a study of beta chain features in type 1 diabetes. Study results and limitations: Reduced insertions and increased deletions marked VDJ junctions in type 1 diabetes patients.

V lost 2 bases and J lost 2, with 10 bases in between. The CDR3 length is 14 residues. Germline lookup yields CDR1 SGHKS and CDR2 YYEKEE (reference sequence). This clone has more than one count but fewer than ten. The antigen is unknown. Investigators reverse transcribed all isolated RNA, so they sequenced expressed TCRB transcripts. TCRdb's table, derived via immunoSEQ multiplex PCR, lists solely in-frame clones and lacks some. The sample records around 280,000 clones, about 8.5% being singletons. The sample consisted of central memory CD4+ T cells from blood. The sequence was collected from a young woman in good health. This chain links TRBV5-5 with TRBJ1-1; D gene unclear. This CDR3 is CASSFLGQNTEAFF. CDR3 DNA sequence: TGTGCCAGCAGCTTCTTAGGGCAAAACACTGAAGCTTTCTTT. Full variable domain (missing parts from reference TRBV5-5 and TRBJ1-1): DAGVTQSPTHLIKTRGQQVTLRCSPISGHKSVSWYQQVLGQGPQFIFQYYEKEERGRGNFPDRFSARQFPNYSSELNVNALLLGDSALYLCASSFLGQNTEAFFGQGTRLTVV.